The TCR beta chain described here comes from a study of T cell clusters in autoimmune cytopenias. Multiplex touch-down PCR amplified TRB using TRB-A and TRB-B pools in one tube. One entry per CDR3 protein, without DNA, is what TCRdb gives after re-calling the multiplex PCR reads. The clone table shows roughly 4,200 distinct CDR3 sequences, with the ten largest holding roughly 70%. TRB amplification used around 0.25 ug of peripheral blood genomic DNA. The CDR3 loop spans 15 amino acids. Germline V CDR1 and CDR2: KGHDR, SFDVKD. This same sample was also part of a study on T cell repertoires in aging, cancer and after chemotherapy. That paper adds: Untreated cancer patients had significantly lower blood TCR diversity than age-matched healthy donors.

Sequenced: peripheral blood. The receptor comes from a human donor in good health. This chain connects TRBV24-1 to TRBJ2-5; checking the TCRdb D call of TRBD1 is not possible without DNA. CDR3: CATSDPDAFQETQYF.